This entry features one TCR beta chain sequence. Authors' processing steps: Reference gene primers were amplified, and this amplification served to estimate nucleated cell counts. TCRdb's copy holds only in-frame clones and misses some; the assay was immunoSEQ multiplex PCR. V and J calls and clone size come straight from that table; D and trimming were deduced from the DNA. The sample includes approximately 240,000 clones, 70% to 90% of them seen just once. This specimen belongs to a study of blood T cell repertoires in COVID-19. The wider study: Acute-phase and convalescent COVID-19 samples originated in the United States, Italy and Spain. Sources were T cells, B-cell-depleted T cells, or PBMCs; the material itself was cDNA or gDNA.

The sample comprised peripheral blood. This receptor was identified in a woman aged 18-29 years who had recovered from COVID-19.

The CDR3 region is CASSREGERTEAFF. The CDR3 DNA reads as TGTGCCAGCAGCCGAGAGGGGGAGAGGACTGAAGCTTTCTTT. V usage is TRBV7-3 and J usage is TRBJ1-1; D perhaps matches TRBD1 (6 bases). The CDR3 covers 14 residues. Looked up from germline, CDR1 is SGHTA and CDR2 is FQGTGA. V was trimmed by 5 bases and J by 5 bases, leaving 15 bases between them.